The 27 T cell receptor beta chains presented below share a single source sample, sequenced in a study of Ad26.COV2.S vaccination and SARS-CoV-2 variants. Assay used: immunoSEQ multiplex PCR; TCRdb lists only in-frame clones, some missing. The sample shows some 410,000 clones, about 92% of them seen only once. Described treatment: roughly 20 received Ad26.COV2.S at low or high dose, single or two shots; roughly five received placebo; per-sample allocation not given. Sampling was performed 63 days after the first vaccine or placebo injection. The sample was peripheral blood, taken in a trial of Ad26.COV2.S vaccine versus placebo. The source is a person aged 18-60 years who received the Ad26.COV2.S COVID-19 vaccine or a placebo.

This clone was observed a single time. V is TRBV2 and J is TRBJ2-5; possibly TRBD2 for D (5 bases). Germline loops: CDR1 SNHLY, CDR2 FYNNEI. This CDR3 spans 15 amino acids. Trimming took 3 bases from V and 4 from J, leaving 15 bases between them. The CDR3 coding sequence is TGTGCCAGCAGTGAGGGAGAACAAATCGCAGAGACCCAGTACTTC. Protein sequence: CASSEGEQIAETQYF.

The chain links TRBV7-8 to TRBJ1-2; TRBD1 matches 7 bases. The CDR3 is made up of 15 amino acids. V was pared by 1 base and J by 5 bases, with 7 bases of the junction left unmatched. Looked up from germline, CDR1 is SGHVS and CDR2 is FQNEAQ. The CDR3 nucleotides are TGTGCCAGCAGCTTAGGGAGTAGCAGGGGGTATGGCTACACCTTC. This sequence encodes CASSLGSSRGYGYTF.

The chain combines TRBV4-1 with TRBJ1-1; D is unresolved. Looked up from germline, CDR1 is MGHRA and CDR2 is YSYEKL. Trimming removed 1 base at V and 4 bases at J, with 7 bases between. The CDR3 sequence is 13 residues long. The CDR3 spells CASSQGLGTEAFF. The CDR3 DNA reads as TGCGCCAGCAGCCAAGGACTCGGCACTGAAGCTTTCTTT.

CDR3: CATKRDYQETQYF. In DNA form, the CDR3 reads TGTGCCACCAAGCGGGACTACCAAGAGACCCAGTACTTC. The V call is TRBV12-3 or TRBV12-4, the J call TRBJ2-5; TRBD2 aligns across 7 bases. The CDR3 runs to 13 residues. Trimming at V came to 10 bases and at J to 0 bases, leaving 5 bases not matched to a gene.

The chain links TRBV27 to TRBJ1-6; 7 bases align to TRBD1. V lost 5 bases and J lost 7; bases outside the gene matches: 8. Germline values: CDR1 MNHEY, CDR2 SMNVEV (reference sequence). The CDR3 totals 15 residues. CDR3 nucleotide sequence: TGTGCCAGCAGTGGAACAGGGGTGCGGAATTCACCCCTCCACTTT. Protein sequence: CASSGTGVRNSPLHF.

The gene calls are TRBV7-6 and TRBJ1-3, with D perhaps matching TRBD1 (6 bases). V lost 5 bases and J 4 bases, leaving 15 bases between the germline ends. Germline assignment: CDR1 SGHVS and CDR2 FNYEAQ. The CDR3 runs 15 residues. CDR3 sequence (DNA): TGTGCCAGCAGCCGGGGGGGCGCGGAAGGAAACACCATATATTTT. Protein sequence: CASSRGGAEGNTIYF.

This sequence joins TRBV19 and TRBJ1-2; tentative D call: TRBD1 (6 bases). Germline V CDR1 and CDR2: LNHDA, SQIVND (reference sequence). There are 14 residues in the CDR3. V lost 6 bases, J lost 8 bases, and 19 bases lay in between. This chain's CDR3 is CASSHRQVPRGYTF. Written as DNA, the CDR3 is TGTGCCAGTAGCCATAGACAGGTGCCGCGAGGCTACACCTTC.

The chain employs TRBV2 and TRBJ2-7; D uncertain. CDR1 is SNHLY, CDR2 FYNNEI, per germline. The V gene lost 3 bases and the J gene lost 0 bases, with 6 bases spanning the gap. The CDR3 spans 13 residues. The CDR3 nucleotides are TGTGCCAGCAGTGAGGTTCCCTCCTACGAGCAGTACTTC. Its protein is CASSEVPSYEQYF.

The chain carries TRBV9 and TRBJ2-5; perhaps TRBD2 as D (5 bases). V shed 5 bases and J shed 5 bases, with 16 bases lying between them. Germline V CDR1 and CDR2: SGDLS, YYNGEE. The CDR3 runs 14 residues. CDR3 DNA sequence: TGTGCCAGCAGTGCCCCCCGGGGTGCGGAGACCCAGTACTTC. As protein: CASSAPRGAETQYF.

V and J are TRBV7-2 and TRBJ2-1; 10 bases map to TRBD1. CDR3 length: 16 residues. V was pared by 5 bases and J by 2 bases, with 6 bases of the junction left unmatched. CDR1 is SGHTA and CDR2 is FQGNSA in the germline V gene. Here the CDR3 reads CASSAGGTGAYNEQFF. The CDR3 DNA follows: TGTGCCAGCAGCGCCGGTGGGACAGGGGCCTACAATGAGCAGTTCTTC.

In its sample, this clone was seen a few times. The chain links TRBV4-3 to TRBJ1-1; 10 bases map to TRBD1. Losses at the gene ends were 4 bases for V and 2 bases for J; bases not matched to a gene: 22. There are 21 residues in the CDR3. Germline values: CDR1 LGHNA, CDR2 YSLEER. CDR3 residues: CASSPNPGQGPKGWINTEAFF. DNA for the CDR3: TGCGCCAGCAGCCCCAATCCGGGACAGGGGCCCAAGGGGTGGATCAACACTGAAGCTTTCTTT.

The V and J genes are TRBV6-5 and TRBJ1-1, with TRBD1 matching 9 bases. V shed 8 bases, J shed 2 bases, and the junction held 9 bases outside the gene matches. The germline CDR1 and CDR2 sequences are MNHEY and SVGAGI. The CDR3 runs 15 residues. DNA of the CDR3: TGTGCCAGCGGTTTCCGGGACAGGGAAAACACTGAAGCTTTCTTT. Translated, it gives CASGFRDRENTEAFF.

The chain uses TRBV30 and TRBJ1-4, with D maybe TRBD1 (6 bases). The germline V and J ends were trimmed by 0 bases and 8 bases, with 13 bases remaining between them. CDR1 is GTSNPN and CDR2 is SVGIG in the germline V gene (reference sequence). The CDR3 spans 14 residues. This CDR3 reads CAWSVSQGSEKLFF. The CDR3 bases are TGTGCCTGGAGTGTGTCGCAGGGGAGCGAAAAACTGTTTTTT. Full variable domain (outside the CDR3, taken from reference TRBV30 and TRBJ1-4): SQTIHQWPATLVQPVGSPLSLECTVEGTSNPNLYWYRQAAGRGLQLLFYSVGIGQISSEVPQNLSASRPQDRQFILSSKKLLLSDSGFYLCAWSVSQGSEKLFFGSGTQLSVL.

The chain employs TRBV14 and TRBJ2-7; 10 bases are shared with TRBD1. Germline trimming cut 4 bases from V and 6 bases from J; bases unmatched to any gene: 3. Germline CDR1 SGHDN, CDR2 FVKESK. The CDR3 is made up of 13 amino acids. CDR3 DNA: TGTGCCAGCAGCCTAGGACAGGGGGTCGAGCAGTACTTC. It codes for CASSLGQGVEQYF. The full variable domain, rest sourced from reference TRBV14 and TRBJ2-7, is EAGVTQFPSHSVIEKGQTVTLRCDPISGHDNLYWYRRVMGKEIKFLLHFVKESKQDESGMPNNRFLAERTGGTYSTLKVQPAELEDSGVYFCASSLGQGVEQYFGPGTRLTVT.

The rearrangement joins TRBV14 to TRBJ2-5; the D is unclear. Trimming stripped 1 base from V and 2 bases from J, with 17 bases between. The germline V gene has CDR1 SGHDN and CDR2 FVKESK. The CDR3 runs 17 residues. The CDR3 nucleotides are TGTGCCAGCAGCCAAGTTGACCAATTTTGGGGTCAAGAGACCCAGTACTTC. This gives the protein CASSQVDQFWGQETQYF. Filled out from reference TRBV14 and TRBJ2-5, the complete variable domain reads EAGVTQFPSHSVIEKGQTVTLRCDPISGHDNLYWYRRVMGKEIKFLLHFVKESKQDESGMPNNRFLAERTGGTYSTLKVQPAELEDSGVYFCASSQVDQFWGQETQYFGPGTRLLVL.

Turning to this clone: At one boundary the junction diverges from the germline segment, which might be a read error. The chain carries TRBV7-7 and TRBJ1-2, with a weak D call TRBD1 (6 bases). Germline values: CDR1 SSHAT, CDR2 FNYEAQ (reference sequence). The CDR3 sequence is 20 residues long. The CDR3 region is CASRTREGGQAHLRNRGYTF. CDR3 DNA sequence: TGTGCTAGCAGGACTCGGGAAGGGGGGCAAGCCCACCTGAGGAATCGGGGCTACACCTTC.

The chain carries TRBV5-1 and TRBJ1-1, with TRBD1 identical over 9 bases. The V and J ends lost 3 bases and 3 bases, in that order; junction bases with no gene match: 3. The germline V gene encodes CDR1 SGHRS and CDR2 YFSETQ. The CDR3 has 14 residues. Here the CDR3 reads CASSSGQGYTEAFF. As DNA, the CDR3 is TGCGCCAGCAGCTCCGGACAGGGGTACACTGAAGCTTTCTTT.

The chain employs TRBV30 and TRBJ1-2; D gene ambiguous. The germline V gene encodes CDR1 GTSNPN and CDR2 SVGIG (reference sequence). The CDR3 consists of 13 residues. Trimming took 0 bases from V and 0 from J, leaving 5 bases between them. This CDR3 is CAWSVYTNYGYTF. Written as DNA, the CDR3 is TGTGCCTGGAGTGTATACACTAACTATGGCTACACCTTC.

This chain links TRBV11-2 with TRBJ2-7, with D maybe TRBD1 (7 bases). The germline CDR1 and CDR2 sequences are SGHAT and FQNNGV. The V and J ends lost 0 bases and 1 base respectively, with 16 bases between them. CDR3 size: 17 residues. CDR3 nucleotides: TGTGCCAGCAGCTTAGACCCGTTGGCAGGGGGGTCCTACGAGCAGTACTTC. It is translated as CASSLDPLAGGSYEQYF. Filled out from reference TRBV11-2 and TRBJ2-7, the complete variable domain reads EAGVAQSPRYKIIEKRQSVAFWCNPISGHATLYWYQQILGQGPKLLIQFQNNGVVDDSQLPKDRFSAERLKGVDSTLKIQPAKLEDSAVYLCASSLDPLAGGSYEQYFGPGTRLTVT.

The V gene is TRBV29-1, the J gene TRBJ1-1; D is unresolved. The ends were cut back, 1 base at V and 1 base at J, with 13 bases in the middle. Germline lookup yields CDR1 SQVTM and CDR2 ANQGSEA. This CDR3 region has 15 residues. The chain's CDR3 is CSVEVSRISNTEAFF. The CDR3 DNA is TGCAGCGTTGAAGTATCGAGAATTTCGAACACTGAAGCTTTCTTT.

This clone was recorded once. The J gene is TRBJ1-3, the V gene TRBV19, with no clear D. Germline-derived CDR1 and CDR2 are LNHDA and SQIVND (reference sequence). The CDR3 consists of 12 residues. The germline V and J ends were trimmed by 7 bases and 4 bases, with 8 bases remaining between them. This chain's CDR3 is CASNHPGNTIYF. The DNA of the CDR3 is TGTGCCAGTAACCATCCCGGAAACACCATATATTTT.

Comment on this clone: At one of its ends the junction is not consistent with the germline gene, which may arise from a read error. This chain's CDR3 is CSVAWGLYSYTF. Written as DNA, the CDR3 is TGCAGCGTTGCATGGGGCCTCTATAGCTACACCTTC. The rearrangement links TRBV29-1 to TRBJ1-2; D perhaps matches TRBD1 (5 bases). Germline lookup yields CDR1 SQVTM and CDR2 ANQGSEA. The CDR3 covers 12 residues.

The genes are TRBV5-6 and TRBJ2-1; D perhaps matches TRBD2 (5 bases). Looked up from germline, CDR1 is SGHDT and CDR2 is YYEEEE. The CDR3 has 13 amino acids. The germline V and J ends were trimmed by 2 bases and 13 bases, with 16 bases remaining between them. CDR3 residues: CASSFGGSDDQFF. The CDR3, as DNA: TGTGCCAGCAGCTTCGGTGGGAGCGACGATCAGTTCTTC.

The chain combines TRBV11-2 with TRBJ2-3; 8 bases are a match to TRBD1. CDR3 length equals 16 residues. V dropped 3 bases and J dropped 1; count of bases not matched to a gene: 6. The V gene's germline CDR1 is SGHAT and CDR2 FQNNGV. The chain's CDR3 is CASSFGGTGGTDTQYF. CDR3 sequence (DNA): TGTGCCAGCAGCTTTGGGGGGACAGGTGGCACAGATACGCAGTATTTT. Full variable domain (remainder filled in from reference TRBV11-2 and TRBJ2-3): EAGVAQSPRYKIIEKRQSVAFWCNPISGHATLYWYQQILGQGPKLLIQFQNNGVVDDSQLPKDRFSAERLKGVDSTLKIQPAKLEDSAVYLCASSFGGTGGTDTQYFGPGTRLTVL.

This chain uses TRBV28 with TRBJ2-7; the match to TRBD1 covers 7 bases. The CDR3 runs to 14 residues. Per germline, CDR1 MDHEN and CDR2 SYDVKM. The junction had 9 bases not matched to a gene; V was cut back by 7 bases and J by 3 bases. This chain's CDR3 is CASKSGTVLYEQYF. The DNA of the CDR3 is TGTGCCAGCAAATCCGGGACAGTCCTCTACGAGCAGTACTTC.

V is TRBV6-2 or TRBV6-3 and J is TRBJ2-2; D may match TRBD1 or TRBD2 (5 bases each). The CDR3 is 17 amino acids. The germline V gene has CDR1 MNHEY and CDR2 SVGEGT. V was cut by 2 bases and J by 6 bases, with 19 bases left in between. CDR3 sequence: CASSYPEGLARAGELFF. CDR3 DNA: TGTGCCAGCAGTTACCCCGAGGGGCTAGCTCGAGCCGGGGAGCTGTTTTTT.

This chain joins TRBV2 and TRBJ2-7; no clear D. The CDR3 is made up of 15 amino acids. Trimming took 7 bases from V and 0 from J, leaving 16 bases between them. Looked up from germline, CDR1 is SNHLY and CDR2 is FYNNEI. This chain's CDR3 is CASTRRLQSSYEQYF. The CDR3 region has the DNA TGTGCCAGCACTCGACGACTTCAGAGCTCCTACGAGCAGTACTTC. The complete variable domain, with remaining parts taken from reference TRBV2 and TRBJ2-7, reads EPEVTQTPSHQVTQMGQEVILRCVPISNHLYFYWYRQILGQKVEFLVSFYNNEISEKSEIFDDQFSVERPDGSNFTLKIRSTKLEDSAMYFCASTRRLQSSYEQYFGPGTRLTVT.